These 8 T cell receptor beta chains were sequenced from one sample in a study of beta chain features in type 1 diabetes. Expressed TCRB transcripts got sequenced, as all isolated RNA was reverse transcribed. Clones were sequenced by immunoSEQ multiplex PCR, and TCRdb holds only the in-frame ones, with some missing. The data contain just over 600,000 clones, about 16% of them singletons. Source material: naive CD4+ T cells from blood. These receptors were obtained from a man between 18 and 29 years old in good health.

The chain links TRBV30 to TRBJ1-1, with 7 bases fitting TRBD1. CDR1 and CDR2 (germline): GTSNPN, SVGIG (reference sequence). J was trimmed by 2 bases and V by 0 bases; bases with no gene match: 6. CDR3 size: 15 residues. The CDR3 is CAWSVSEGANTEAFF. The CDR3, as DNA: TGTGCCTGGAGTGTAAGTGAGGGGGCAAACACTGAAGCTTTCTTT.

This chain uses TRBV6-1 with TRBJ2-1; D gene uncertain. Germline CDR1 reads MNHNS; CDR2 reads SASEGT. Trimming removed 0 bases at V and 8 bases at J, with 14 bases between. There are 15 residues in the CDR3. The CDR3 loop reads CASSEARISIDEQFF. CDR3 coding DNA: TGTGCCAGCAGTGAAGCGCGGATTAGTATCGATGAGCAGTTCTTC.

This CDR3 is CASSLTGQGALRDYGYTF. Written as DNA, the CDR3 is TGCGCCAGCAGCCTTACGGGACAGGGGGCTCTCCGCGACTATGGCTACACCTTC. The chain combines TRBV5-1 with TRBJ1-2; 12 bases fit TRBD1. Germline CDR1 is SGHRS and CDR2 is YFSETQ. This CDR3 is built from 18 residues. J lost 3 bases, V lost 4 bases, and 13 bases had no gene match.

The rearrangement links TRBV6-5 to TRBJ1-2; D might be TRBD1 (5 bases). Looked up from germline, CDR1 is MNHEY and CDR2 is SVGAGI. The CDR3 has 13 amino acids. The V gene lost 2 bases and the J gene lost 6 bases, with 10 bases spanning the gap. The CDR3, as DNA: TGTGCCAGCAGTTACGGTTGGGGGAATGGCTACACCTTC. Its translation is CASSYGWGNGYTF.

In this sample, this clone turned up a few times. The chain uses TRBV7-2 and TRBJ2-7; 10 bases fit TRBD1. CDR3 size: 15 residues. Germline values: CDR1 SGHTA, CDR2 FQGNSA. The V segment lost 5 bases and the J segment 4 bases; nucleotides outside the gene matches: 8. CDR3 sequence (DNA): TGTGCCAGCAGCGGAACCGGGACAGGGGTGTACGAGCAGTACTTC. Protein product: CASSGTGTGVYEQYF.

This clone was counted at least ten times. The CDR3 sequence is CAISESGQNYNEQFF. The CDR3 DNA reads as TGTGCCATCAGTGAGTCTGGACAGAACTACAATGAGCAGTTCTTC. The rearrangement uses TRBV10-3 and TRBJ2-1, with D possibly TRBD1 on 6 matching bases. Germline V lookup: CDR1 ENHRY, CDR2 SYGVKD. This CDR3 is 15 amino acids long. The V gene lost 0 bases and the J gene lost 3 bases, with 9 bases spanning the gap.

The chain has TRBV5-1 and TRBJ1-3, with no clear D. This CDR3 is 14 amino acids long. Between the trimmed V and J ends, which lost 0 bases and 3 bases, there was a span of 7 bases. CDR1 SGHRS and CDR2 YFSETQ come from the germline V gene. CDR3: CASSLVGFGNTIYF. The DNA of the CDR3 is TGCGCCAGCAGCTTGGTGGGGTTTGGAAACACCATATATTTT.

This clone was detected only a few times. The genes are TRBV6-5 and TRBJ2-5; 12 nucleotides align to TRBD2. Germline loops: CDR1 MNHEY, CDR2 SVGAGI. CDR3 length equals 16 residues. The ends lost 0 bases at V and 4 bases at J; junction bases unmatched: 3. In DNA form, the CDR3 reads TGTGCCAGCAGTTACTCGACTAGCGGGGGTCGAGAGACCCAGTACTTC. Translating it yields CASSYSTSGGRETQYF.